Listed below are T cell receptor beta chains from one sample, sequenced in a study of cytomegalovirus exposure and HLA in healthy donors. The protocol was immunoSEQ multiplex PCR, while the TCRdb copy is restricted to in-frame clones and leaves out a portion. The sample shows 200,000 to 300,000 clones, around 83% of them seen only once. Sequencing was done on a sample of PBMCs. The receptor source for this set is a girl aged 2-9 years in good health and CMV-seronegative. CDR3s include the opening cysteine and the closing phenylalanine or tryptophan. A D gene is named only where the DNA matches it firmly. The listing skips clone size in some rows; elsewhere it reads once, few, many or a size class.

D gene: TRBD2; J gene: TRBJ2-3; V gene: TRBV4-1; clone size: once; CDR3 protein: CASSRGSGGTDTQYF; CDR3 DNA: TGCGCCAGCAGTCGGGGTAGCGGGGGCACAGATACGCAGTATTTT
D gene: TRBD2; J gene: TRBJ2-1; V gene: TRBV4-1; clone size: NA; CDR3 protein: CASSQDSSSGEQFF; CDR3 DNA: TGCGCCAGCAGCCAAGATTCCTCTAGCGGCGAGCAGTTCTTC
D gene: NA; J gene: TRBJ1-2; V gene: TRBV6-5; clone size: NA; CDR3 protein: CASSYSSSYGYTF; CDR3 DNA: TGTGCCAGCAGTTACTCTTCCTCCTATGGCTACACCTTC
D gene: TRBD1; J gene: TRBJ1-4; V gene: TRBV30; clone size: NA; CDR3 protein: CASGTVYEKLFF; CDR3 DNA: TGTGCCTCCGGGACAGTCTATGAAAAACTGTTTTTT
D gene: NA; J gene: TRBJ2-1; V gene: TRBV7-3; clone size: few; CDR3 protein: CASSLTSAHEQFF; CDR3 DNA: TGTGCCAGCAGCTTAACCAGCGCCCATGAGCAGTTCTTC
D gene: TRBD1; J gene: TRBJ2-2; V gene: TRBV7-3; clone size: NA; CDR3 protein: CASSARGPEELFF; CDR3 DNA: TGTGCCAGCAGCGCCAGGGGGCCGGAGGAGCTGTTTTTT
D gene: NA; J gene: TRBJ2-1; V gene: TRBV6-1; clone size: NA; CDR3 protein: CASSVGFGSSSYNEQFF; CDR3 DNA: TGTGCCAGCAGTGTAGGCTTCGGGTCAAGCTCCTACAATGAGCAGTTCTTC
D gene: NA; J gene: TRBJ1-2; V gene: TRBV6-1; clone size: NA; CDR3 protein: CASSETRGASVGGYTF; CDR3 DNA: TGTGCCAGCAGTGAAACCCGTGGAGCCTCGGTCGGTGGCTACACCTTC
D gene: NA; J gene: TRBJ1-4; V gene: TRBV20-1; clone size: NA; CDR3 protein: CSARGQEKLFF; CDR3 DNA: TGCAGTGCTAGAGGCCAGGAAAAACTGTTTTTT
D gene: TRBD1; J gene: TRBJ2-7; V gene: TRBV27; clone size: NA; CDR3 protein: CASSLGQGIPYEQYF; CDR3 DNA: TGTGCCAGCAGTCTGGGACAGGGAATACCATACGAGCAGTACTTC
D gene: TRBD2; J gene: TRBJ2-3; V gene: TRBV4-1; clone size: NA; CDR3 protein: CASSQVLAGGPKQYF; CDR3 DNA: TGCGCCAGCAGCCAAGTGTTAGCGGGGGGGCCGAAGCAGTATTTT
D gene: TRBD2; J gene: TRBJ2-7; V gene: TRBV5-6; clone size: NA; CDR3 protein: CASSFGRAVDEQYF; CDR3 DNA: TGTGCCAGCAGCTTTGGGAGGGCCGTGGACGAGCAGTACTTC
D gene: NA; J gene: TRBJ2-5; V gene: TRBV29-1; clone size: NA; CDR3 protein: CSVEFGQETQYF; CDR3 DNA: TGCAGCGTTGAGTTCGGCCAAGAGACCCAGTACTTC
D gene: NA; J gene: TRBJ2-5; V gene: TRBV30; clone size: NA; CDR3 protein: CAWSGGVLAFSETQYF; CDR3 DNA: TGTGCCTGGAGTGGGGGGGTGCTAGCGTTTTCAGAGACCCAGTACTTC
D gene: NA; J gene: TRBJ2-2; V gene: TRBV7-8; clone size: NA; CDR3 protein: CASSGSALNTGELFF; CDR3 DNA: TGTGCCAGCAGCGGGAGCGCTCTAAACACCGGGGAGCTGTTTTTT
D gene: NA; J gene: TRBJ1-2; V gene: TRBV7-8; clone size: NA; CDR3 protein: CASSDTNYGYTF; CDR3 DNA: TGTGCCAGCAGCGACACTAACTATGGCTACACCTTC
D gene: NA; J gene: TRBJ1-2; V gene: TRBV5-8; clone size: NA; CDR3 protein: CASSLAQGESYYGYTF; CDR3 DNA: TGTGCCAGCAGCCTCGCACAGGGAGAAAGTTACTATGGCTACACCTTC
D gene: NA; J gene: TRBJ2-5; V gene: TRBV25-1; clone size: NA; CDR3 protein: CASSGARGGGETQYF; CDR3 DNA: TGTGCCAGCAGTGGGGCCAGGGGCGGCGGAGAGACCCAGTACTTC
D gene: TRBD2; J gene: TRBJ2-2; V gene: TRBV9; clone size: NA; CDR3 protein: CASSWTSGGSTGELFF; CDR3 DNA: TGTGCCAGCAGCTGGACTAGCGGGGGGTCCACCGGGGAGCTGTTTTTT
D gene: TRBD1; J gene: TRBJ1-6; V gene: TRBV7-9; clone size: NA; CDR3 protein: CASSTYGQGVNSPLHF; CDR3 DNA: TGTGCCAGCAGCACCTACGGACAGGGAGTTAATTCACCCCTCCACTTT
D gene: NA; J gene: TRBJ1-4; V gene: TRBV30; clone size: NA; CDR3 protein: CAWSLRNEKLFF; CDR3 DNA: TGTGCCTGGAGTCTCAGAAATGAAAAACTGTTTTTT